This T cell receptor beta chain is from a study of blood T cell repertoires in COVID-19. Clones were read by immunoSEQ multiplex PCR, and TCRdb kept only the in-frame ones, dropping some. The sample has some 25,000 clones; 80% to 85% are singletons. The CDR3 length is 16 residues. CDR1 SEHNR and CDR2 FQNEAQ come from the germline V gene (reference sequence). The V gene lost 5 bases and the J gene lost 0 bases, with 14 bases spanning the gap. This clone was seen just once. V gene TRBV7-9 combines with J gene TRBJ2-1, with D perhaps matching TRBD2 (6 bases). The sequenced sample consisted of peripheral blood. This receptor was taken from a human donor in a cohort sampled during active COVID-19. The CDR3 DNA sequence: TGTGCCAGCAGCCGACCGGGACTGGGCTCCTACAATGAGCAGTTCTTC. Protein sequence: CASSRPGLGSYNEQFF.